This T cell receptor beta chain was found in a study of response to subunit inactivated influenza vaccine. The CDR3 runs 16 residues. V was pared by 0 bases and J by 9 bases, with 10 bases of the junction left unmatched. Germline V CDR1 and CDR2: LGHNA, YSLEER. TCRdb redid the calling of the RT-PCR reads with MiXCR, one entry per CDR3 protein. The top ten hold about 11% of the sample, which has more than 550,000 distinct CDR3 sequences, approximately 10% seen once. This clonotype turned up a few times. This same sample was also part of a study on T cells expressing NK-cell markers. That study reports: With UMIs, 5'RACE template switching was used to make TCR beta cDNA. It was sorted CD3+CD56-NKG2C+, CD3+CD56+NKG2C- and CD3+CD56+NKG2C+ T cells that provided the TCR beta repertoires.

This clonotype was sampled from a man aged 50-60 years who received an inactivated influenza vaccine. This chain joins TRBV4-3 and TRBJ1-4, with 7 bases fitting TRBD1. Sample: PBMCs from blood, taken on the day of vaccination. CDR3 DNA sequence: TGCGCCAGCAGCCAAGATTTTGGGCAGACAGGGCAAAAACTGTTTTTT. Protein sequence: CASSQDFGQTGQKLFF.